This is a list of T cell receptor beta chains from one sample in a study of shared clonotypes between healthy human individuals. Repertoires were generated with immunoSEQ multiplex PCR, while TCRdb's copy carries only in-frame clones and drops some. The sample has fewer than 2.5 million clones, 93% seen once. The sample was naive CD4+ T cells from PBMCs. These receptor sequences come from a man in his late teens or twenties in good health. Some clones in this sample may be carry-over from other donors' samples. The CDR3 runs from the conserved cysteine through the conserved F or W. D genes are given only for firm matches. The size field is filled for only some rows; it gives once, few, many or a size class.

d_call: .
clone_size: few
j_call: TRBJ1-1
v_call: TRBV7-9
cdr3_nt: TGTGCCAGCAGTCCAGGGCACACTGAAGCTTTCTTT
cdr3_aa: CASSPGHTEAFF

d_call: .
clone_size: .
j_call: TRBJ2-3
v_call: TRBV7-3
cdr3_nt: TGTGCCAGCAGCTTATCCGGGGTTGAAGATACGCAGTATTTT
cdr3_aa: CASSLSGVEDTQYF

d_call: .
clone_size: .
j_call: TRBJ2-3
v_call: TRBV30
cdr3_nt: TGTGCCTGGAGTGTTTTGGCCACGCAGTATTTT
cdr3_aa: CAWSVLATQYF

d_call: .
clone_size: .
j_call: TRBJ2-1
v_call: TRBV5-1
cdr3_nt: TGCGCCAGCAGCTTCCTAGCTACCTACAATGAGCAGTTCTTC
cdr3_aa: CASSFLATYNEQFF

d_call: .
clone_size: .
j_call: TRBJ2-5
v_call: TRBV11-1
cdr3_nt: TGTGCCAGCAGCTACGGGACCGTAAGGGAGACCCAGTACTTC
cdr3_aa: CASSYGTVRETQYF

d_call: TRBD1
clone_size: .
j_call: TRBJ2-5
v_call: TRBV9
cdr3_nt: TGTGCCAGCAGCTCGACAGGGGGAAAAGAGACCCAGTACTTC
cdr3_aa: CASSSTGGKETQYF

d_call: .
clone_size: .
j_call: TRBJ2-7
v_call: TRBV19
cdr3_nt: TGTGCCACCACAAGGGGGGCAGGACTCTTCTACGAGCAGTACTTC
cdr3_aa: CATTRGAGLFYEQYF

d_call: .
clone_size: .
j_call: TRBJ1-4
v_call: TRBV11-2
cdr3_nt: TGTGCCAGCAGCTTAGTCGGGAGGTGGAGTGAAAAACTGTTTTTT
cdr3_aa: CASSLVGRWSEKLFF

d_call: .
clone_size: .
j_call: TRBJ2-7
v_call: TRBV7-9
cdr3_nt: TGTGCCAGCACCGAGCTTAGGGATGAGGCCGACGAGCAGTACTTC
cdr3_aa: CASTELRDEADEQYF

d_call: .
clone_size: .
j_call: TRBJ2-5
v_call: TRBV6-5
cdr3_nt: TGTGCCAGCACGGCTAGAGGGGAGACCCAGTACTTC
cdr3_aa: CASTARGETQYF

d_call: .
clone_size: .
j_call: TRBJ1-1
v_call: TRBV18
cdr3_nt: TGTGCCAGCTCAGATGTACAGGGTGTCACTGAAGCTTTCTTT
cdr3_aa: CASSDVQGVTEAFF

d_call: .
clone_size: .
j_call: TRBJ2-6
v_call: TRBV5-1
cdr3_nt: TGCGCCAGCAGCTTGCTCCCAGTAGACTCTGGGGCCAACGTCCTGACTTTC
cdr3_aa: CASSLLPVDSGANVLTF

d_call: TRBD1
clone_size: .
j_call: TRBJ2-7
v_call: TRBV19
cdr3_nt: TGTGCCAGTAGCGGGACAGGGGGGCATTACTACGAGCAGTACTTC
cdr3_aa: CASSGTGGHYYEQYF

d_call: TRBD1
clone_size: .
j_call: TRBJ1-4
v_call: TRBV4-1
cdr3_nt: TGCGCCAGCAGAACGGCCAGCGGACAGGGGGTTGAAAAACTGTTTTTT
cdr3_aa: CASRTASGQGVEKLFF

d_call: .
clone_size: .
j_call: TRBJ2-7
v_call: TRBV6-5
cdr3_nt: TGTGCCAGCAGCCAAACAGGGCTAGGGTCCTACGAGCAGTACTTC
cdr3_aa: CASSQTGLGSYEQYF

d_call: .
clone_size: .
j_call: TRBJ1-2
v_call: TRBV6-1
cdr3_nt: TGTGCCAGCAAGGTTCTTAACTATGGCTACACCTTC
cdr3_aa: CASKVLNYGYTF

d_call: .
clone_size: .
j_call: TRBJ1-5
v_call: TRBV10-3
cdr3_nt: TGTGCCATCCAAGCCACGGACTTGAATCAGCCCCAGCATTTT
cdr3_aa: CAIQATDLNQPQHF

d_call: .
clone_size: .
j_call: TRBJ1-1
v_call: TRBV2
cdr3_nt: TGTGCCAGCAAGACTAGCGGGGGAGGGACTGAAGCTTTCTTT
cdr3_aa: CASKTSGGGTEAFF

d_call: TRBD1
clone_size: .
j_call: TRBJ2-3
v_call: TRBV5-1
cdr3_nt: TGCGCCAGCAGCGCCGGGGACAGGGGGTGGGAAGATACGCAGTATTTT
cdr3_aa: CASSAGDRGWEDTQYF

d_call: .
clone_size: .
j_call: TRBJ1-2
v_call: TRBV28
cdr3_nt: TGTGCCAGCATGAATCCAGCCGGGACCTCAACAACTGGAAGCTATGGCTACACCTTC
cdr3_aa: CASMNPAGTSTTGSYGYTF

d_call: .
clone_size: .
j_call: TRBJ1-3
v_call: TRBV9
cdr3_nt: TGTGCCAGCAGCGTAGAGGGAGGTCCTGGAAACACCATATATTTT
cdr3_aa: CASSVEGGPGNTIYF

d_call: .
clone_size: once
j_call: TRBJ1-2
v_call: TRBV14
cdr3_nt: TGTGCCAGCAGCCCTTACACCTTC
cdr3_aa: CASSPYTF

d_call: TRBD2
clone_size: .
j_call: TRBJ2-4
v_call: TRBV2
cdr3_nt: TGTGCCAGCAGCCCCATACGTCGGGGGGACTTTCAGTACTTC
cdr3_aa: CASSPIRRGDFQYF

d_call: .
clone_size: .
j_call: TRBJ1-2
v_call: TRBV28
cdr3_nt: TGTGCCAGCAGTTCCTTGGACGACGGTTATGGCTACACCTTC
cdr3_aa: CASSSLDDGYGYTF